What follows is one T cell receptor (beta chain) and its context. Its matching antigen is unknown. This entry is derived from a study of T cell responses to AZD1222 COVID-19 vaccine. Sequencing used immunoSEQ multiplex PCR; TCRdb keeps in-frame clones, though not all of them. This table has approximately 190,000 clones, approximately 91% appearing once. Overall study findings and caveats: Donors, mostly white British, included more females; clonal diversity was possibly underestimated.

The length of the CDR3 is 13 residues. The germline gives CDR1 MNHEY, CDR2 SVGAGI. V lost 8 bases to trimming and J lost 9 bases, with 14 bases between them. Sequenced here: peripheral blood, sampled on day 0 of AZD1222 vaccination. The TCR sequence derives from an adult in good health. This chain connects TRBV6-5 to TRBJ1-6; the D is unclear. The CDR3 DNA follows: TGTGCCAGCGCGGCAGGTACCCTTTCACCCCTCCACTTT. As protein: CASAAGTLSPLHF.